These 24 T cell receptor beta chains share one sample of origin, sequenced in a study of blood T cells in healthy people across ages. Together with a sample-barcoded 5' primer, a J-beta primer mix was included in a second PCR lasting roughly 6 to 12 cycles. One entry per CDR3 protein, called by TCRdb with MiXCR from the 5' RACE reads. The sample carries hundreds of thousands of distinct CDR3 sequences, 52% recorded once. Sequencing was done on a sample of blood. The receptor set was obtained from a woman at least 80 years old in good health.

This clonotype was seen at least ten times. The CDR3 DNA reads TGTGCCAGCAGCCCCCAGCGGGCGGGAAATGAGCAGTTCTTC. It translates to CASSPQRAGNEQFF. The V gene is TRBV7-8, the J gene TRBJ2-1; D perhaps matches TRBD2 (6 bases). The length of the CDR3 is 14 residues. Germline V CDR1 and CDR2: SGHVS, FQNEAQ. Trimming removed 5 bases at V and 7 bases at J, with 15 bases between.

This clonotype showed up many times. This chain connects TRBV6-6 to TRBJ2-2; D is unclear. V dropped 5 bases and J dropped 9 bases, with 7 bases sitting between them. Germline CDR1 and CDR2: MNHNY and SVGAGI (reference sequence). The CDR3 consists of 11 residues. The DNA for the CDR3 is TGTGCCAGCAGTCCAAGTAGGGAGCTGTTTTTT. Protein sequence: CASSPSRELFF.

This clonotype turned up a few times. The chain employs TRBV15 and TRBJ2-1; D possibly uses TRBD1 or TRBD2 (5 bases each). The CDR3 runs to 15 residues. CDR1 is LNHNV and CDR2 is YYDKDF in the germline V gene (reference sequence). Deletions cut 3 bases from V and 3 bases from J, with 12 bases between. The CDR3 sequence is CATSSGGRGYNEQFF. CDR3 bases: TGTGCCACCAGCAGTGGGGGAAGGGGCTACAATGAGCAGTTCTTC.

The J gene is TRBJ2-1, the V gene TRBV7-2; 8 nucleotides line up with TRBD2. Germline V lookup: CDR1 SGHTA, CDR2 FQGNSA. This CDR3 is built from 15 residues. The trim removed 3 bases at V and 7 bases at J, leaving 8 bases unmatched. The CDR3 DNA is TGTGCCAGCAGCTTTACTAGCGGCCAGGGGAATGAGCAGTTCTTC. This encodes CASSFTSGQGNEQFF. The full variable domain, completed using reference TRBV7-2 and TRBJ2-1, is GAGVSQSPSNKVTEKGKDVELRCDPISGHTALYWYRQSLGQGLEFLIYFQGNSAPDKSGLPSDRFSAERTGGSVSTLTIQRTQQEDSAVYLCASSFTSGQGNEQFFGPGTRLTVL.

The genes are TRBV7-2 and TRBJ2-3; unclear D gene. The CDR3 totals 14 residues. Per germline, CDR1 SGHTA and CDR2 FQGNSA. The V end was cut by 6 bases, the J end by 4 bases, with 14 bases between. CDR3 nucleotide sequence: TGTGCCAGCAGGCTTGGTCCAAGCCCAGATACGCAGTATTTT. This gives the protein CASRLGPSPDTQYF.

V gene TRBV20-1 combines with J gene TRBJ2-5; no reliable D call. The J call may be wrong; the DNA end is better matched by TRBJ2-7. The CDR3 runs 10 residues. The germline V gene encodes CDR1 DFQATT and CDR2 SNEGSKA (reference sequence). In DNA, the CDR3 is TGCAGTGCTAGCCTAGGCGAGCAGTACTTC. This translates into CSASLGEQYF.

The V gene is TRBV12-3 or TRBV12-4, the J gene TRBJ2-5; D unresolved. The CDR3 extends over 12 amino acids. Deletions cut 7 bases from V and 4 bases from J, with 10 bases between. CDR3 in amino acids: CASTDIGETQYF. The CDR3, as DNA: TGTGCCAGCACCGACATCGGAGAGACCCAGTACTTC.

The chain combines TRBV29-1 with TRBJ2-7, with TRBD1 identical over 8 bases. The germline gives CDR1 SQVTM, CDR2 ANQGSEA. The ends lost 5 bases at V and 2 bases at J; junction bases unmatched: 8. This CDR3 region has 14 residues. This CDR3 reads CSVHGQGGTYEQYF. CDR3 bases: TGCAGCGTTCATGGACAGGGCGGAACCTACGAGCAGTACTTC.

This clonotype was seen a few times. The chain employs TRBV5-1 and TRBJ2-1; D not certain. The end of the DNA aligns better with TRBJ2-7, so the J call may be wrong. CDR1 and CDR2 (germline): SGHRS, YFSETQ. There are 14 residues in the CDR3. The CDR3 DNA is TGCGCCAGCAGCTTGGGTGGCTCCTACAATGAGCAGTACTTC. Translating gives CASSLGGSYNEQYF.

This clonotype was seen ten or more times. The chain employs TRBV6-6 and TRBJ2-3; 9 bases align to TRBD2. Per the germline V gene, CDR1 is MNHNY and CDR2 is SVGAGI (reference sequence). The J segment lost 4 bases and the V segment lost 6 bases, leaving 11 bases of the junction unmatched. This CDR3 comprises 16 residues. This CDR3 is CASRAGGPLVADTQYF. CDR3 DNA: TGTGCCAGCAGAGCGGGAGGACCCCTTGTCGCAGATACGCAGTATTTT.

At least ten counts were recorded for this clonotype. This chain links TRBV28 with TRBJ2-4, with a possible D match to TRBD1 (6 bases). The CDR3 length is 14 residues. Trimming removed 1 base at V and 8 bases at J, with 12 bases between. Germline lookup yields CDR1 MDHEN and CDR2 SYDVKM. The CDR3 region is CASSLLGHGHIQYF. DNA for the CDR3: TGTGCCAGCAGTTTATTGGGACACGGTCACATTCAGTACTTC.

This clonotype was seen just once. This chain's CDR3 is CASSGLEVVTQYF. The CDR3 coding sequence is TGTGCCAGCAGTGGGCTAGAGGTAGTGACCCAGTACTTC. This chain links TRBV6-1 with TRBJ2-5, with no clear D. Per the germline V gene, CDR1 is MNHNS and CDR2 is SASEGT. The length of the CDR3 is 13 residues. Trimming took off 4 bases at V and 7 bases at J, with 13 bases between the two ends.

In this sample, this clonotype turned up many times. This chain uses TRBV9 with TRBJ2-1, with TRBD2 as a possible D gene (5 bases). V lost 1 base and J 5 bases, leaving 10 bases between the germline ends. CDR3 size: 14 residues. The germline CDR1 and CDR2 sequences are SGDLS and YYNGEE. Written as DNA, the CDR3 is TGTGCCAGCAGCGTACGCGGGTTGAACAATGAGCAGTTCTTC. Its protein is CASSVRGLNNEQFF.

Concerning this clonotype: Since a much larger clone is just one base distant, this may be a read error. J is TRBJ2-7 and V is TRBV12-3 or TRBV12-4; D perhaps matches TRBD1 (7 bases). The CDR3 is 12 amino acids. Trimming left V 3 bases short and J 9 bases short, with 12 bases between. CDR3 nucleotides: TGTGCCAGCAGTTTCCCAGGGGGAGGGCAGTACTTC. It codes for CASSFPGGGQYF.

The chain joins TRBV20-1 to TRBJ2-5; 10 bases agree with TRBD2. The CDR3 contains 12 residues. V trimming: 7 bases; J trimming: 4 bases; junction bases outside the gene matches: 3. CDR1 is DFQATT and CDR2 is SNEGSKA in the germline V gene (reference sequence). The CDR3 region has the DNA TGCAGTGGAAAGCGGGGGGGAGAGACCCAGTACTTC. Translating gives CSGKRGGETQYF.

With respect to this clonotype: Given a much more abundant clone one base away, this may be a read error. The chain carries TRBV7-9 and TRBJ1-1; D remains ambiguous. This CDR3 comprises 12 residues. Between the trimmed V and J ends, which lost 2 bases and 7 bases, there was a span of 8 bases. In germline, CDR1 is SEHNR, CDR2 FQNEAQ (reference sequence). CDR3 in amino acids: CASSLPGIEAFF. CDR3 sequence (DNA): TGTGCCAGCAGCTTACCGGGGATTGAAGCTTTCTTT. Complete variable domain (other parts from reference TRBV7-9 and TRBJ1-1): DTGVSQNPRHKITKRGQNVTFRCDPISEHNRLYWYRQTLGQGPEFLTYFQNEAQLEKSRLLSDRFSAERPKGSFSTLEIQRTEQGDSAMYLCASSLPGIEAFFGQGTRLTVV.

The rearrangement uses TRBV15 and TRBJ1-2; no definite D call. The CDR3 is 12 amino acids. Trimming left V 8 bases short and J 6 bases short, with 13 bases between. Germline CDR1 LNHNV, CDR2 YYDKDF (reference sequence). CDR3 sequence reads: CATLGLSDGYTF. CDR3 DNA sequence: TGTGCCACCCTCGGCCTGAGCGATGGCTACACCTTC.

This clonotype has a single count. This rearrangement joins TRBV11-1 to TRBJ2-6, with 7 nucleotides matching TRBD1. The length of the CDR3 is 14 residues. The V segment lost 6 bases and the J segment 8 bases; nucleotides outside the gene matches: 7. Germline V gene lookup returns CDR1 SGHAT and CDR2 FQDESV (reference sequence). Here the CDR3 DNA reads TGTGCCAGCAGTCGGACGGGACAGACCAACGTCCTGACTTTC. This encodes CASSRTGQTNVLTF.

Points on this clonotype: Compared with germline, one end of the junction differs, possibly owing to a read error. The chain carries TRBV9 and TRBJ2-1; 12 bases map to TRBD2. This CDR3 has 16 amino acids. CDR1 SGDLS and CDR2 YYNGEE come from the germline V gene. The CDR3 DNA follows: TGTGCCGGCAGCCCCCGACTAGCGGGAGTGTTGAGGGAGCAGTTCTTC. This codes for CAGSPRLAGVLREQFF.

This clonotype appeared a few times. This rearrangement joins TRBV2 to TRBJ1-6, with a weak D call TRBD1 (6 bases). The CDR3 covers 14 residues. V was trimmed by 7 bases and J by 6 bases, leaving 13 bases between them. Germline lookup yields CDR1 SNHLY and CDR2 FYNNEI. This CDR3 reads CASNLQGRNSPLHF. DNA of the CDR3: TGTGCCAGCAATTTACAGGGCCGTAATTCACCCCTCCACTTT. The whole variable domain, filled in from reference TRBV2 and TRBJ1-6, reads EPEVTQTPSHQVTQMGQEVILRCVPISNHLYFYWYRQILGQKVEFLVSFYNNEISEKSEIFDDQFSVERPDGSNFTLKIRSTKLEDSAMYFCASNLQGRNSPLHFGNGTRLTVT.

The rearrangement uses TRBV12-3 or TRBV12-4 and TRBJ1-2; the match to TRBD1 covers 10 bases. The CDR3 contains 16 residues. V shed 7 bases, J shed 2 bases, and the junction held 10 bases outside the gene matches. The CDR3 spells CASNARDRGGNYGYTF. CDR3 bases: TGTGCCAGCAACGCCCGGGACAGGGGTGGGAACTATGGCTACACCTTC.

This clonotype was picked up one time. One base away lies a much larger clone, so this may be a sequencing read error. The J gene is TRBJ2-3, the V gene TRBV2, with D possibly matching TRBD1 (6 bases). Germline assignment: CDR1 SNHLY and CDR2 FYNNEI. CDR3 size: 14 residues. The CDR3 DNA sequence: TGTGCCAGCAGTGGAGGACAGATCACAGATGCGCAGTATTTT. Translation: CASSGGQITDAQYF. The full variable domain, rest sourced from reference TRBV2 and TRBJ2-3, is EPEVTQTPSHQVTQMGQEVILRCVPISNHLYFYWYRQILGQKVEFLVSFYNNEISEKSEIFDDQFSVERPDGSNFTLKIRSTKLEDSAMYFCASSGGQITDAQYFGPGTRLTVL.

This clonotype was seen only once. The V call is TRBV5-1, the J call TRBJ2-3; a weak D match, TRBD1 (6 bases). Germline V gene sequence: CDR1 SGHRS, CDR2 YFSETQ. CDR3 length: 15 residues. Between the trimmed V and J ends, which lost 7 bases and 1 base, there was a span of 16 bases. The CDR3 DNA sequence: TGCGCCAGCGGGCCAGGGGCATGCGGCACAGATACGCAGTATTTT. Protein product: CASGPGACGTDTQYF.

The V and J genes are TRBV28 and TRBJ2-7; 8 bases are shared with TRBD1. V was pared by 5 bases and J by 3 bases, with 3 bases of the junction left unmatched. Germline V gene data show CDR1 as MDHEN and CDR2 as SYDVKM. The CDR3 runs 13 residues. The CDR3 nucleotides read TGTGCCAGCAGTGGGGACAGGTACTACGAGCAGTACTTC. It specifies CASSGDRYYEQYF.